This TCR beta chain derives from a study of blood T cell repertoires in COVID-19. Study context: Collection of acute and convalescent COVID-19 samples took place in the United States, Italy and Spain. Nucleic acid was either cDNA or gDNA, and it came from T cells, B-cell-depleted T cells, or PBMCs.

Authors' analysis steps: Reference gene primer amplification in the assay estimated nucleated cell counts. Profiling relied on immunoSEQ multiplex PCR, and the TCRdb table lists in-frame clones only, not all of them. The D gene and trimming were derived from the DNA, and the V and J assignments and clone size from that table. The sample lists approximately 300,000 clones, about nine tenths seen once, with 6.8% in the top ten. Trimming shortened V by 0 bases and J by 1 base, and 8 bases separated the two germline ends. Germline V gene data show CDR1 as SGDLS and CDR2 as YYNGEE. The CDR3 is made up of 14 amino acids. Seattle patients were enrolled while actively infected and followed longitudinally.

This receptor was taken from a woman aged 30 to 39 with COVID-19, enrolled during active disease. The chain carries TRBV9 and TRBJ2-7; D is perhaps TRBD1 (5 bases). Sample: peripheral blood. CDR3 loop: CASSVEAGSYEQYF. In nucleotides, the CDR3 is TGTGCCAGCAGCGTAGAGGCAGGGTCCTACGAGCAGTACTTC.